This T cell receptor (beta chain) was sequenced during a study of graft-versus-host responses after intestinal transplantation. A remark on this clone: Its antigen is unknown.

Germline V gives CDR1 MNHEY, CDR2 SVGAGI. Trimming removed 0 bases from V and 8 bases from J; junction bases left unmatched: 8. This CDR3 comprises 16 residues. The assay was immunoSEQ multiplex PCR, and TCRdb's table has in-frame clones only and misses some. Among roughly 93,000 clones listed, over 85% were seen once. The clonotype originates from a human donor who received an intestinal transplant. The J gene is TRBJ2-1, the V gene TRBV6-5; TRBD2 matches 9 bases. Sequencing used unstimulated CD8+ T cells sorted from spleen or lymph node cells, obtained before intestinal transplant. CDR3 region: CASSYSGGRAVYEQFF. The CDR3, as DNA: TGTGCCAGCAGTTACTCTGGCGGGAGGGCCGTCTATGAGCAGTTCTTC.